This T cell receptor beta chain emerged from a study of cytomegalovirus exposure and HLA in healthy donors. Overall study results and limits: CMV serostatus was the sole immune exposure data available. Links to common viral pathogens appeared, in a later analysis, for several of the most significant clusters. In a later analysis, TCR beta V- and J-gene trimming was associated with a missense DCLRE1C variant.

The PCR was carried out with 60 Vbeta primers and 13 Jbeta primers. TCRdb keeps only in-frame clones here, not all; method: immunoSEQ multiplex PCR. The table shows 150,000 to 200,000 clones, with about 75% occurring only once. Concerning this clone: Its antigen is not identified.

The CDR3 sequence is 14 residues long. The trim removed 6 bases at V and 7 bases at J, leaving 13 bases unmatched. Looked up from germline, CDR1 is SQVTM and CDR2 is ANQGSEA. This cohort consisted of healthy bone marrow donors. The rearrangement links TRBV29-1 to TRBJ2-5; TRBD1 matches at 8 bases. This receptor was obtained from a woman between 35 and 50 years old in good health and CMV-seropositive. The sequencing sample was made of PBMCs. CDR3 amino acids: CSVDVDRAEGTQYF. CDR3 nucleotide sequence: TGCAGCGTCGATGTGGACAGGGCGGAAGGGACCCAGTACTTC.